The T cell receptor (beta chain) described here comes from a study of cytomegalovirus exposure and HLA in healthy donors. This clone was picked up one time. Each donor was healthy, and each was a bone marrow donor. Amplification used 60 Vbeta primers and 13 Jbeta primers. TCRdb's table, derived via immunoSEQ multiplex PCR, lists solely in-frame clones and lacks some. The data contain nearly 110,000 clones, around 75% of them seen just once; the ten biggest clones take up 2.8%. The germline V gene has CDR1 MNHEY and CDR2 SVGAGI. Trimming removed 10 bases from V and 2 bases from J; junction bases left unmatched: 4. This CDR3 spans 12 amino acids.

The V and J genes are TRBV6-5 and TRBJ1-2; TRBD1 agrees at 7 bases. This receptor was obtained from a female donor in good health and CMV-seronegative. Material: PBMCs. This CDR3 reads CATKQGNYGYTF. The CDR3, as DNA: TGTGCCACCAAACAGGGGAACTATGGCTACACCTTC.